The 21 T cell receptor beta chains below come from one sample, sequenced in a study of shared clonotypes between healthy human individuals. Some clones are missing from TCRdb's copy, which holds only in-frame ones; the method was immunoSEQ multiplex PCR. The data hold hundreds of thousands of clones, with approximately 95% observed a single time. The material sequenced was naive CD4+ T cells sorted from blood. Subset: CD45RA+ positively selected. These receptors were obtained from a woman in her thirties in good health.

This chain uses TRBV4-1 with TRBJ2-5; a weak D match, TRBD2 (5 bases). The V gene's germline CDR1 is MGHRA and CDR2 YSYEKL. This CDR3 contains 18 residues. Between the trimmed V and J ends, which lost 0 bases and 0 bases, there was a span of 17 bases. CDR3 loop: CASSQDFQRRHDQETQYF. The CDR3 DNA reads TGCGCCAGCAGCCAAGATTTCCAGCGGAGGCATGACCAAGAGACCCAGTACTTC.

This clone was seen a single time. V gene TRBV7-6 combines with J gene TRBJ2-2; tentative D call: TRBD2 (5 bases). Trimming cost V 5 bases and J 1 base, with 11 bases left between them. Germline V gene lookup returns CDR1 SGHVS and CDR2 FNYEAQ. This CDR3 region has 15 residues. CDR3 loop: CASSRRTLNTGELFF. CDR3 sequence (DNA): TGTGCCAGCAGCCGTCGGACTTTGAACACCGGGGAGCTGTTTTTT.

As regards this clone: Germline is not matched at one junction end, which may reflect a read error. The chain combines TRBV6-5 with TRBJ2-3; D uncertain. The CDR3 covers 16 residues. Germline CDR1 and CDR2: MNHEY and SVGAGI. CDR3 loop: CASSYSRLGSKDTQYF. The CDR3, as DNA: TGTGCCAGCAGTTACTCGAGGCTGGGCAGCAAAGATACGCAGTATTTT.

J is TRBJ1-2 and V is TRBV10-2; tentative D call: TRBD1 (6 bases). Germline V gives CDR1 WSHSY, CDR2 SAAADI. This CDR3 comprises 17 residues. The V gene lost 2 bases and the J gene lost 6 bases, with 22 bases spanning the gap. The CDR3 spells CASSEGRVRSGEDGYTF. The CDR3 region has the DNA TGCGCCAGCAGTGAGGGGAGAGTGCGTTCAGGGGAAGATGGCTACACCTTC.

This clone showed up just a few times. The rearrangement joins TRBV7-9 to TRBJ1-4; D call uncertain. Germline loops: CDR1 SEHNR, CDR2 FQNEAQ (reference sequence). Trimming left V 1 base short and J 0 bases short, with 9 bases between. This CDR3 spans 16 amino acids. The CDR3 region is CASSLVKPATNEKLFF. The CDR3 DNA reads as TGTGCCAGCAGCTTAGTTAAACCAGCAACTAATGAAAAACTGTTTTTT.

The chain combines TRBV29-1 with TRBJ2-7; tentatively, D is TRBD2 (6 bases). Between the trimmed V and J ends, which lost 6 bases and 2 bases, there was a span of 17 bases. Germline CDR1 reads SQVTM; CDR2 reads ANQGSEA. The length of the CDR3 is 14 residues. The CDR3 nucleotides read TGCAGCGTCATTCGTAGCGGAATTGCCTACGAGCAGTACTTC. Residues: CSVIRSGIAYEQYF.

V and J are TRBV5-8 and TRBJ2-3; D gene unclear. The CDR3 covers 14 residues. Germline-derived CDR1 and CDR2 are SGHTS and YDEGEE. V gave up 0 bases and J gave up 2 bases, with 7 bases separating them. For the CDR3, the DNA is TGTGCCAGCAGCTTGGGGGCGGCCACAGATACGCAGTATTTT. It encodes CASSLGAATDTQYF. The full variable domain, with the rest looked up from reference TRBV5-8 and TRBJ2-3, is EAGVTQSPTHLIKTRGQQATLRCSPISGHTSVYWYQQALGLGLQFLLWYDEGEERNRGNFPPRFSGRQFPNYSSELNVNALELEDSALYLCASSLGAATDTQYFGPGTRLTVL.

CDR3 residues: CASSLGQPTSGDEQYF. DNA of the CDR3: TGTGCCAGCAGTTTAGGACAGCCGACAAGTGGGGACGAGCAGTACTTC. The chain links TRBV28 to TRBJ2-7; the D gene is possibly TRBD1 (6 bases). This CDR3 spans 16 amino acids. With 2 bases removed from V and 5 bases from J, the gap between germline ends came to 19 bases. Per germline, CDR1 MDHEN and CDR2 SYDVKM.

The chain joins TRBV15 to TRBJ2-3, with a tentative D call TRBD2 (6 bases). V was shortened by 0 bases and J by 2 bases, with 12 bases between the two germline ends. Germline V gene lookup returns CDR1 LNHNV and CDR2 YYDKDF (reference sequence). The CDR3 extends over 16 amino acids. CDR3 in amino acids: CATSRDLAQITDTQYF. DNA of the CDR3: TGTGCCACCAGCAGAGATCTAGCGCAGATCACAGATACGCAGTATTTT.

Comment on this clone: Sequence at one end of the junction differs from germline and may be a read error. The chain combines TRBV14 with TRBJ2-7; D is unclear. The CDR3 has 14 residues. Germline loops: CDR1 SGHDN, CDR2 FVKESK. CDR3 loop: CATSSRYTDYEQYF. For the CDR3, the DNA is TGTGCCACCAGCTCCCGCTATACAGACTACGAGCAGTACTTC.

This clone was seen only once. The J gene is TRBJ1-1, the V gene TRBV5-1; unclear D gene. CDR1 is SGHRS and CDR2 is YFSETQ in the germline V gene. The CDR3 runs to 13 residues. V lost 2 bases, J lost 4 bases, and 9 bases lay in between. CDR3 in DNA: TGCGCCAGCAGCTTTGAGGCGACCACTGAAGCTTTCTTT. Protein sequence: CASSFEATTEAFF.

The chain has TRBV18 and TRBJ2-7; D could derive from TRBD1 or TRBD2 (5 bases each). This CDR3 comprises 16 residues. Trimming took off 3 bases at V and 0 bases at J, with 15 bases between the two ends. Germline CDR1 reads KGHSH; CDR2 reads LQKENI. The DNA for the CDR3 is TGTGCCAGCTCACCGCGAAGGGACGGCAGCTCCTACGAGCAGTACTTC. This sequence encodes CASSPRRDGSSYEQYF. Variable domain in full (rest from reference TRBV18 and TRBJ2-7): NAGVMQNPRHLVRRRGQEARLRCSPMKGHSHVYWYRQLPEEGLKFMVYLQKENIIDESGMPKERFSAEFPKEGPSILRIQQVVRGDSAAYFCASSPRRDGSSYEQYFGPGTRLTVT.

J is TRBJ2-1 and V is TRBV7-9, with a tentative D call TRBD1 (6 bases). The CDR3 runs 14 residues. CDR1 SEHNR and CDR2 FQNEAQ come from the germline V gene (reference sequence). The V end lost 5 bases, the J end lost 12 bases, and 20 bases lay between the germline ends. CDR3 nucleotide sequence: TGTGCCAGCAGCCTTCACCGGATGGGGACATCGCAGTTCTTC. It is translated as CASSLHRMGTSQFF.

The chain recombines TRBV4-1 with TRBJ2-7; 11 bases map to TRBD2. V lost 2 bases and J lost 3; bases outside the gene matches: 6. This CDR3 has 16 amino acids. Germline V CDR1 and CDR2: MGHRA, YSYEKL. CDR3 residues: CASSQTLAGGYYEQYF. The CDR3 region has the DNA TGCGCCAGCAGCCAAACCCTAGCGGGAGGCTACTACGAGCAGTACTTC.

This chain connects TRBV28 to TRBJ2-7; perhaps TRBD2 as D (6 bases). This CDR3 spans 16 amino acids. Germline V gene sequence: CDR1 MDHEN, CDR2 SYDVKM. The V and J ends lost 6 bases and 0 bases respectively, with 18 bases between them. CDR3 nucleotides: TGTGCCAGCAGATACCGGGACTCCCTAAGCTCCTACGAGCAGTACTTC. Translating it yields CASRYRDSLSSYEQYF.

The chain recombines TRBV19 with TRBJ2-3; D is undetermined. This CDR3 has 14 amino acids. The V gene lost 9 bases and the J gene lost 0 bases, with 13 bases spanning the gap. Looked up from germline, CDR1 is LNHDA and CDR2 is SQIVND (reference sequence). This chain's CDR3 is CASTSVGSTDTQYF. The CDR3 coding sequence is TGTGCCAGCACGTCAGTGGGGAGCACAGATACGCAGTATTTT.

The DNA for the CDR3 is TGTGCCAGCAGTTTTTCATCGGGGAGGTACGAGCAGTACTTC. Its protein product is CASSFSSGRYEQYF. This chain uses TRBV28 with TRBJ2-5, with D maybe TRBD2 (6 bases). With the DNA end fitting TRBJ2-7 better, the J assignment may be wrong. From germline, CDR1 is MDHEN and CDR2 SYDVKM. The CDR3 runs 14 residues.

The genes are TRBV27 and TRBJ2-2, with TRBD1 matching over 9 bases. Unmatched junction bases numbered 5, after V lost 6 bases and J lost 6 bases. This CDR3 is 14 amino acids long. Germline V gene lookup returns CDR1 MNHEY and CDR2 SMNVEV (reference sequence). Here the CDR3 DNA reads TGTGCCAGCAGAGGACAGGGGTCGGCCGGGGAGCTGTTTTTT. This translates into CASRGQGSAGELFF.

This clone was observed a single time. This chain joins TRBV28 and TRBJ2-7, with a possible D match to TRBD1 (5 bases). From germline, CDR1 is MDHEN and CDR2 SYDVKM. CDR3 size: 14 residues. Between the trimmed V and J ends, which lost 6 bases and 7 bases, there was a span of 19 bases. The CDR3 reads CASRTPQGVSEQYF. The DNA of the CDR3 is TGTGCCAGCAGGACACCCCAGGGTGTTTCTGAGCAGTACTTC.

Points on this clone: Germline and junction disagree at one end, which may indicate a read error. V is TRBV7-9 and J is TRBJ2-1, with D possibly being TRBD1 or TRBD2 (5 bases each). Germline V gene sequence: CDR1 SEHNR, CDR2 FQNEAQ (reference sequence). The CDR3 runs to 13 residues. The CDR3 sequence is CASSLDIGALSLF. For the CDR3, the DNA is TGTGCCAGCAGCTTAGATATCGGGGCCCTGTCGCTCTTC.

The V gene is TRBV19, the J gene TRBJ1-1, with 7 nucleotides matching TRBD1. Trimming at V came to 7 bases and at J to 7 bases, leaving 15 bases not matched to a gene. In germline, CDR1 is LNHDA, CDR2 SQIVND (reference sequence). The CDR3 is 15 amino acids. In DNA, the CDR3 is TGTGCCAGTACTTTTATGGACAGGTTGAAAGGTGAAGCTTTCTTT. Translation: CASTFMDRLKGEAFF.